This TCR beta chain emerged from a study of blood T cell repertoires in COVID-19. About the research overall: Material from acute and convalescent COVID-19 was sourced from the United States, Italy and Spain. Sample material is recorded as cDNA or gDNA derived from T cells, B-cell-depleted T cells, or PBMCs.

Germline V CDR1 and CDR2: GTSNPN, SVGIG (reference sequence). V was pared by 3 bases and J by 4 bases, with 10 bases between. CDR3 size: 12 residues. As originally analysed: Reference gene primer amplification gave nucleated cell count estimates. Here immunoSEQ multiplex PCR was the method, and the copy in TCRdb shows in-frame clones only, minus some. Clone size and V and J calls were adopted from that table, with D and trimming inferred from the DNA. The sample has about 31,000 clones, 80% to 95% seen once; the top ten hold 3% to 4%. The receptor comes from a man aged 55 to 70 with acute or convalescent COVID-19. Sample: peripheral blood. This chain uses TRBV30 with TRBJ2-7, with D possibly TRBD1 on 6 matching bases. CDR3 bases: TGTGCCTGGAGGCCGGACAGTTACGAGCAGTACTTC. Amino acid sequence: CAWRPDSYEQYF.